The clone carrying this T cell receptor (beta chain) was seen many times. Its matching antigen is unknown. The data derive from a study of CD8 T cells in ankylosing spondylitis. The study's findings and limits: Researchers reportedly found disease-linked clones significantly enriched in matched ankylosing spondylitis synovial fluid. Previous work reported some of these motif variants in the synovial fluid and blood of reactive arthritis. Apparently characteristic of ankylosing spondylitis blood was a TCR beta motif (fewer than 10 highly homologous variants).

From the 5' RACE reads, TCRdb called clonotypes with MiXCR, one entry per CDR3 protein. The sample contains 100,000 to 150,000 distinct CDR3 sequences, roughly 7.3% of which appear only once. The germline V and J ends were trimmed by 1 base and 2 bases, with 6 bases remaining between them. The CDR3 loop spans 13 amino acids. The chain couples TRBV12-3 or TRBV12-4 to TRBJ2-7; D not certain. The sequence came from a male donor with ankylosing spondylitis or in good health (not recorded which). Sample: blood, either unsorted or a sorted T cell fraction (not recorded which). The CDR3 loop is CASSLDLPYEQYF. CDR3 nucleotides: TGTGCCAGCAGTTTAGACCTTCCCTACGAGCAGTACTTC.